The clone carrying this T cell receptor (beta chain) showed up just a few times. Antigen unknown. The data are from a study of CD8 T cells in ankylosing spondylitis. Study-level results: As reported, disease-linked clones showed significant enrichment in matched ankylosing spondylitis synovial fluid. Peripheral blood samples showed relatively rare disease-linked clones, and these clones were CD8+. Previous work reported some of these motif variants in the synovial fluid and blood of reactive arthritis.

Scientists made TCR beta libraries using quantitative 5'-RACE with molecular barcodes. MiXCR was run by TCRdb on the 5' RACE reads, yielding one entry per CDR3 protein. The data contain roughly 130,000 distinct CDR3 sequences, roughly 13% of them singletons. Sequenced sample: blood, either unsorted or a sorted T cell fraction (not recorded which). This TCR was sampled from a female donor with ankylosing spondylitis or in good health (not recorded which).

This chain's CDR3 is CSARPRTSGNTGELFF. The CDR3 DNA follows: TGCAGTGCCAGACCAAGGACTAGCGGGAACACCGGGGAGCTGTTTTTT. This chain joins TRBV20-1 and TRBJ2-2, with TRBD2 identical over 10 bases. The CDR3 spans 16 residues. J was trimmed by 1 base and V by 6 bases; bases with no gene match: 8. From germline, CDR1 is DFQATT and CDR2 SNEGSKA (reference sequence).